This is a list of T cell receptor beta chains from one sample in a study of T-cell reconstitution after alpha-beta-depleted transplantation in children. Each CDR3 protein is one row after TCRdb ran MiXCR on the PCR reads. Of almost 500,000 distinct CDR3 sequences in the sample, about 10% are singletons; the top ten hold roughly 2.1%. The sequences come from PBMCs, collected before TCRalphabeta/CD19-depleted stem cell transplant. These receptors were taken from a child between 2 and 9 years old with inherited bone marrow failure, due to receive a stem cell transplant. Each CDR3 is given with its conserved first and last residue. A D gene is named only where the DNA matches it firmly. A clone size is listed for some rows: how often the clone was seen (once, few, many), or a class if it is expanded.

J: TRBJ2-1
size: many
D: .
V: TRBV20-1
CDR3: CSALGIQTHNEQFF
DNA: TGCAGTGCTCTTGGGATTCAGACACACAATGAGCAGTTCTTC

J: TRBJ1-1
size: many
D: .
V: TRBV18
CDR3: CASSGQQGGTEAFF
DNA: TGTGCCAGCTCAGGCCAGCAGGGTGGCACTGAAGCTTTCTTT

J: TRBJ2-3
size: many
D: TRBD2
V: TRBV12-3/TRBV12-4
CDR3: CASSPSPAGGDTQYF
DNA: TGTGCCAGCAGTCCATCCCCAGCGGGAGGCGATACGCAGTATTTT

J: TRBJ2-3
size: .
D: TRBD1
V: TRBV29-1
CDR3: CSVEDLQGADTQYF
DNA: TGCAGCGTTGAAGATCTTCAGGGGGCAGATACGCAGTATTTT

J: TRBJ2-7
size: many
D: .
V: TRBV29-1
CDR3: CSVVQGYEQYF
DNA: TGCAGCGTTGTGCAAGGCTACGAGCAGTACTTC

J: TRBJ2-1
size: .
D: .
V: TRBV25-1
CDR3: CASSQDRLPLGNEQFF
DNA: TGTGCCAGCAGTCAAGACAGGCTCCCCTTGGGCAATGAGCAGTTCTTC

J: TRBJ1-1
size: few
D: .
V: TRBV20-1
CDR3: CSARGGQMNTEAFF
DNA: TGCAGTGCTAGAGGGGGTCAGATGAACACTGAAGCTTTCTTT

J: TRBJ2-1
size: .
D: .
V: TRBV20-1
CDR3: CSARSGFNEQFF
DNA: TGCAGTGCTAGAAGTGGGTTCAATGAGCAGTTCTTC

J: TRBJ1-4
size: many
D: .
V: TRBV6-5
CDR3: CASSSPFSEGEKLFF
DNA: TGTGCCAGCAGTTCCCCGTTCAGTGAGGGTGAAAAACTGTTTTTT

J: TRBJ2-6
size: few
D: TRBD2
V: TRBV30
CDR3: CAWSAGRVGANVLTF
DNA: TGTGCCTGGAGTGCGGGGAGGGTTGGGGCCAACGTCCTGACTTTC

J: TRBJ2-3
size: many
D: .
V: TRBV7-9
CDR3: CASSLGGSLGRSDTQYF
DNA: TGTGCCAGCAGCTTAGGGGGGTCCCTTGGAAGATCAGATACGCAGTATTTT

J: TRBJ1-1
size: .
D: .
V: TRBV6-5
CDR3: CASSYVQGHTEAFF
DNA: TGTGCCAGCAGTTACGTCCAGGGCCACACTGAAGCTTTCTTT

J: TRBJ2-1
size: many
D: TRBD2
V: TRBV10-3
CDR3: CAISAGLDSNEQFF
DNA: TGTGCCATCAGTGCGGGACTAGATTCCAATGAGCAGTTCTTC

J: TRBJ2-5
size: many
D: TRBD1
V: TRBV13
CDR3: CASSSNRGPRQETQYF
DNA: TGTGCCAGCAGCTCCAACAGGGGGCCCCGCCAAGAGACCCAGTACTTC